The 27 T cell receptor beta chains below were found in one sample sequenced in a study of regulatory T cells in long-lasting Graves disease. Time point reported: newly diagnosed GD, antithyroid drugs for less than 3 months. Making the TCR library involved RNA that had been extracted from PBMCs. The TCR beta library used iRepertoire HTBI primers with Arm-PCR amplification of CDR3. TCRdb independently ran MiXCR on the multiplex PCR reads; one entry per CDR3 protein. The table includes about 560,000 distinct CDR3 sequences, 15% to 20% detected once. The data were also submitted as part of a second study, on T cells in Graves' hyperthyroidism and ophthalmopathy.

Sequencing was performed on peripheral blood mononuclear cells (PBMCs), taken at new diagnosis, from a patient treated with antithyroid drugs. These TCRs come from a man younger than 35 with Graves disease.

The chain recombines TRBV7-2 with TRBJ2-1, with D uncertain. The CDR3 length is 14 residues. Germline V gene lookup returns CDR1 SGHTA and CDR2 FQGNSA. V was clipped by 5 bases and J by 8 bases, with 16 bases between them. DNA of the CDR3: TGTGCCAGCAGCCTCCTTCTTTGGGCTGATGAGCAGTTCTTC. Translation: CASSLLLWADEQFF.

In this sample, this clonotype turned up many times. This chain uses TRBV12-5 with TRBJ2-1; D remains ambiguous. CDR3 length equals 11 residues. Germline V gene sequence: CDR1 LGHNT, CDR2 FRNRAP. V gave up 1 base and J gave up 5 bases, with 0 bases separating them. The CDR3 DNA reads TGTGCTAGTGGTTTGGACAATGAGCAGTTCTTC. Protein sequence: CASGLDNEQFF.

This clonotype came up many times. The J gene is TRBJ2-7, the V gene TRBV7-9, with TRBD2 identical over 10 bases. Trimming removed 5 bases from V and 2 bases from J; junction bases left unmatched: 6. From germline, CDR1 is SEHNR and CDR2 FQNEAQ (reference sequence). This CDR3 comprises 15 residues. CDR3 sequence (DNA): TGTGCCAGCAGCGTTACTAGCGGGGCTACCTACGAGCAGTACTTC. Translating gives CASSVTSGATYEQYF.

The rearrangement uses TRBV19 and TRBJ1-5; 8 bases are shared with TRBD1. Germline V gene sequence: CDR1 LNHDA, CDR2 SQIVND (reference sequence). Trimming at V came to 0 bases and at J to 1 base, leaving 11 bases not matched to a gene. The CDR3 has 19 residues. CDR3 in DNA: TGTGCCAGTAGTATAGAAGGGGCAGGGGGCGATGGGAGCAATCAGCCCCAGCATTTT. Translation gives CASSIEGAGGDGSNQPQHF.

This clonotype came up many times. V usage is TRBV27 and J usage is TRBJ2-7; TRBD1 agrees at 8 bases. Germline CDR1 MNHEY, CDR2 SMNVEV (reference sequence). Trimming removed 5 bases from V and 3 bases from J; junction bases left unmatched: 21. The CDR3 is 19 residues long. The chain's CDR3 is CASSPSGFPGGAIDYEQYF. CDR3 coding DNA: TGTGCCAGCAGTCCATCGGGTTTTCCAGGGGGCGCGATTGACTACGAGCAGTACTTC.

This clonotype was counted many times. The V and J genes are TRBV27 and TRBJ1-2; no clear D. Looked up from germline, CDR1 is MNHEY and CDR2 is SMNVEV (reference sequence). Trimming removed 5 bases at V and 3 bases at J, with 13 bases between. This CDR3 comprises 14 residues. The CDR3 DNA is TGTGCCAGCAGTCCGCTCAGAGCTTACTATGGCTACACCTTC. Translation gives CASSPLRAYYGYTF.

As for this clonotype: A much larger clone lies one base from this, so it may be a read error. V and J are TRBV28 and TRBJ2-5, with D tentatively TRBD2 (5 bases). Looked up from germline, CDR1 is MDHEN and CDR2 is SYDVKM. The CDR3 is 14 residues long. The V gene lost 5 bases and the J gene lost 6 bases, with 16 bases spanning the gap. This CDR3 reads CASSLKRVRKTQYF. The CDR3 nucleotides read TGTGCCAGCAGTCTAAAGAGGGTTAGGAAGACCCAGTACTTC.

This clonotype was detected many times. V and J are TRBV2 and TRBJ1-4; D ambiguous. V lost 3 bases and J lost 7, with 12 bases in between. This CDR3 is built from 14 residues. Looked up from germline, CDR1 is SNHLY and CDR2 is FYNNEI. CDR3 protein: CASSEAVFGEKLFF. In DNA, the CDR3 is TGTGCCAGCAGTGAGGCGGTATTTGGTGAAAAACTGTTTTTT.

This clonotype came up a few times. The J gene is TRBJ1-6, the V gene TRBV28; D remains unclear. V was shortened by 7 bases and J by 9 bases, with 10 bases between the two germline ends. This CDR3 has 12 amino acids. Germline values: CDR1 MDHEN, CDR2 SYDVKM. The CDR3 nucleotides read TGTGCCAGCAATTCGATTCCTTCACCCCTCCACTTT. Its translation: CASNSIPSPLHF.

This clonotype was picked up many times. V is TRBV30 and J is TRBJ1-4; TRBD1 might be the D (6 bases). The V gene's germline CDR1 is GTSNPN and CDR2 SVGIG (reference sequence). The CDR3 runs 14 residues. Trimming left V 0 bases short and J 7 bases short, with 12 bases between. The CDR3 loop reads CAWSVQGEVEKLFF. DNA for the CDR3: TGTGCCTGGAGTGTACAGGGTGAAGTTGAAAAACTGTTTTTT.

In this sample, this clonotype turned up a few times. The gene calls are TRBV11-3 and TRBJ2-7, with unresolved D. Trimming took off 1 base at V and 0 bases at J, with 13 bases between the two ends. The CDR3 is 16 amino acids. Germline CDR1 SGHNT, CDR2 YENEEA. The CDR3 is CASSLGGGRYSYEQYF. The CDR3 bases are TGTGCCAGCAGCTTAGGCGGTGGCAGATACTCCTACGAGCAGTACTTC.

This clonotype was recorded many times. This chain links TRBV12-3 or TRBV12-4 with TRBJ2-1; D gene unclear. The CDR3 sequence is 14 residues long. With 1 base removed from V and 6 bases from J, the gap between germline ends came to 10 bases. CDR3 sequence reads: CASSLGLLGNEQFF. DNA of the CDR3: TGTGCCAGCAGTTTAGGGCTATTGGGCAATGAGCAGTTCTTC.

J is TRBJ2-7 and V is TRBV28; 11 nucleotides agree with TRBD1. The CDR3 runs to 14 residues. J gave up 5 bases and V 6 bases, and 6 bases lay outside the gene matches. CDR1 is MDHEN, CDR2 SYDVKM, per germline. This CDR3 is CASRTGTGGNEQYF. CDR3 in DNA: TGTGCCAGCAGGACCGGGACAGGGGGGAACGAGCAGTACTTC.

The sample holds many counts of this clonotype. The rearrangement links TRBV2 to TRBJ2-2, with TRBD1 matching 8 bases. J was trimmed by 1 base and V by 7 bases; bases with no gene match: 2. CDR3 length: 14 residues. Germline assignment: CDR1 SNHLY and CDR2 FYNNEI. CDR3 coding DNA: TGTGCCAGCAAGGACAGGGAGAACACCGGGGAGCTGTTTTTT. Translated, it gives CASKDRENTGELFF.

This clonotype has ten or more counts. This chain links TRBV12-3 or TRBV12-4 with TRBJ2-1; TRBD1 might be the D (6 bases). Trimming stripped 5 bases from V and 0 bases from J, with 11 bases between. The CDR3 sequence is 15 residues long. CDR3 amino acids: CASSLSDSSYNEQFF. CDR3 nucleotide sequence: TGTGCCAGCAGTCTCTCGGACAGCTCCTACAATGAGCAGTTCTTC.

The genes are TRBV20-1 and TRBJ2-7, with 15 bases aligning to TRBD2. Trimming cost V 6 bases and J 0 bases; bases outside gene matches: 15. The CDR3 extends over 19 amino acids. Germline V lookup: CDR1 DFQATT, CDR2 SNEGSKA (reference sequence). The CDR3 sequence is CSALTSGLAGGYSSYEQYF. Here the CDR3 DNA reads TGCAGTGCCCTCACCTCGGGACTAGCGGGAGGCTACAGCTCCTACGAGCAGTACTTC.

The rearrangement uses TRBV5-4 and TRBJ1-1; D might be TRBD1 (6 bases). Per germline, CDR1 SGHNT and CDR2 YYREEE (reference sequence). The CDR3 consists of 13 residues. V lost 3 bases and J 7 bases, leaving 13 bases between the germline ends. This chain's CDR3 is CASSWEGEGEAFF. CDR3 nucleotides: TGTGCCAGCAGCTGGGAGGGGGAGGGTGAAGCTTTCTTT.

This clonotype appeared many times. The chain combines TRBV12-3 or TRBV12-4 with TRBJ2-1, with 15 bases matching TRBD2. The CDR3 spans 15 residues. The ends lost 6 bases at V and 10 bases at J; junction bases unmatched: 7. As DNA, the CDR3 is TGTGCCAGCAGCTGGACTAGCGGGAGGGCCGGAGAGCAGTTCTTC. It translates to CASSWTSGRAGEQFF.

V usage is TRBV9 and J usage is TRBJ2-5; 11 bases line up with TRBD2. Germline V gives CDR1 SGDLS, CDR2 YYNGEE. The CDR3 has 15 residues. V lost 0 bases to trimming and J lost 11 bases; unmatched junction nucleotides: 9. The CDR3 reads CASSVEGLADNEQYF. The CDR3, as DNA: TGTGCCAGCAGCGTAGAGGGACTAGCGGACAATGAGCAGTACTTC. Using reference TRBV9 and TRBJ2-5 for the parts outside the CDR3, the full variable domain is DSGVTQTPKHLITATGQRVTLRCSPRSGDLSVYWYQQSLDQGLQFLIQYYNGEERAKGNILERFSAQQFPDLHSELNLSSLELGDSALYFCASSVEGLADNEQYFGPGTRLLVL.

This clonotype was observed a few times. CDR3 sequence: CASSLAGPPGTAQHF. The CDR3 nucleotides read TGTGCCAGCAGCTTGGCAGGACCCCCGGGGACGGCCCAGCATTTT. The chain employs TRBV5-5 and TRBJ1-5; D perhaps matches TRBD1 (5 bases). CDR3 length: 15 amino acids. V lost 0 bases to trimming and J lost 11 bases, with 18 bases between them. Germline CDR1 reads SGHKS; CDR2 reads YYEKEE (reference sequence).

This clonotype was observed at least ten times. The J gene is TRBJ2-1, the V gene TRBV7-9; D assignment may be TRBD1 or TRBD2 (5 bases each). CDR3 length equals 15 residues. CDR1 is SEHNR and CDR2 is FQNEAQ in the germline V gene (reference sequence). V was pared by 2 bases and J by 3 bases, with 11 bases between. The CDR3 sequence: CASSLTGAFYNEQFF. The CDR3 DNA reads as TGTGCCAGCAGCTTAACCGGGGCCTTCTACAATGAGCAGTTCTTC.

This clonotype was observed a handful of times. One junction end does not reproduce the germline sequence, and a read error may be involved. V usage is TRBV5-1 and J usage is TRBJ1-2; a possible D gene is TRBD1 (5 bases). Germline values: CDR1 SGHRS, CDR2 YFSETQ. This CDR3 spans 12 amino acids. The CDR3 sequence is CASSLELGTAKF. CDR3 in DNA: TGCGCCAGCAGCTTGGAATTGGGGACGGCCAAGTTC.

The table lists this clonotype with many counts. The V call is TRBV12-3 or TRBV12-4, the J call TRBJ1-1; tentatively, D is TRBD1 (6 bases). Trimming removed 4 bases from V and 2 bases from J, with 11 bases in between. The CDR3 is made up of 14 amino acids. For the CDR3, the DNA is TGTGCCAGCAGTTCCGACAGGAGCAACACTGAAGCTTTCTTT. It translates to CASSSDRSNTEAFF.

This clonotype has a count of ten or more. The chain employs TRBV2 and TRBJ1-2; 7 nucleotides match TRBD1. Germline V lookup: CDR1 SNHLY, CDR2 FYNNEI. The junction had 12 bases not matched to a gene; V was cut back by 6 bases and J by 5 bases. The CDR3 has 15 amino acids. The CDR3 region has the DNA TGTGCCAGCAGACTCACCGGGACAGTGATTTATGGCTACACCTTC. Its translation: CASRLTGTVIYGYTF. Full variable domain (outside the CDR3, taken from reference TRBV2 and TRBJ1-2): EPEVTQTPSHQVTQMGQEVILRCVPISNHLYFYWYRQILGQKVEFLVSFYNNEISEKSEIFDDQFSVERPDGSNFTLKIRSTKLEDSAMYFCASRLTGTVIYGYTFGSGTRLTVV.

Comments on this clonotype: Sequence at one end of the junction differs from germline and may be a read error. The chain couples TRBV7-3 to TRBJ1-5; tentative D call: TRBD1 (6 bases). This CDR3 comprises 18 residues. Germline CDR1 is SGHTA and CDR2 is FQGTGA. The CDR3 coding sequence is TGCGCCAGCAGCCAAGATCCACCACAGGGCCATAGCAATCAGCCCCAGCATTTT. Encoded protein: CASSQDPPQGHSNQPQHF.

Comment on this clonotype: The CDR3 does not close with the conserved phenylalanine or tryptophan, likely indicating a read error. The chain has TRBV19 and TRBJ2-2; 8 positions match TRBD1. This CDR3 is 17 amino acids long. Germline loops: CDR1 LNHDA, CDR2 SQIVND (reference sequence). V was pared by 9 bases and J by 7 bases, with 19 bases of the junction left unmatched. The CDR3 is CASRPSIDRGFGGELFL. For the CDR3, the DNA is TGTGCCAGCCGACCCTCCATCGACAGGGGATTTGGCGGGGAGCTGTTTCTT.

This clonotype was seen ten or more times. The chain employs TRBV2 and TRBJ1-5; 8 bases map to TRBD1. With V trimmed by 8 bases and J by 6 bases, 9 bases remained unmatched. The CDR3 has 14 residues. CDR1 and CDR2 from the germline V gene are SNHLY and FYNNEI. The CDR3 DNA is TGTGCCAGCGGACAGGGCCAGGTTGTTCAGCCCCAGCATTTT. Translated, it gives CASGQGQVVQPQHF.